This T cell receptor (beta chain) was sequenced in a study of cytomegalovirus exposure and HLA in healthy donors. Primers for the PCR totalled 60 Vbeta and 13 Jbeta. The table came from immunoSEQ multiplex PCR; TCRdb's copy has only in-frame clones and leaves some out. The table records 150,000 to 200,000 clones, approximately 76% of them present only once. The V end lost 6 bases, the J end lost 3 bases, and 11 bases lay between the germline ends. Per the germline V gene, CDR1 is SNHLY and CDR2 is FYNNEI. This CDR3 has 13 amino acids. What was sequenced was PBMCs. This clonotype originated in a woman aged 18-35 years in good health and CMV-seropositive. The chain recombines TRBV2 with TRBJ1-2; maybe TRBD1 (5 bases). CDR3 coding DNA: TGTGCCAGCAGAGTCGGGGACTACTATGGCTACACCTTC. Translated, it gives CASRVGDYYGYTF.